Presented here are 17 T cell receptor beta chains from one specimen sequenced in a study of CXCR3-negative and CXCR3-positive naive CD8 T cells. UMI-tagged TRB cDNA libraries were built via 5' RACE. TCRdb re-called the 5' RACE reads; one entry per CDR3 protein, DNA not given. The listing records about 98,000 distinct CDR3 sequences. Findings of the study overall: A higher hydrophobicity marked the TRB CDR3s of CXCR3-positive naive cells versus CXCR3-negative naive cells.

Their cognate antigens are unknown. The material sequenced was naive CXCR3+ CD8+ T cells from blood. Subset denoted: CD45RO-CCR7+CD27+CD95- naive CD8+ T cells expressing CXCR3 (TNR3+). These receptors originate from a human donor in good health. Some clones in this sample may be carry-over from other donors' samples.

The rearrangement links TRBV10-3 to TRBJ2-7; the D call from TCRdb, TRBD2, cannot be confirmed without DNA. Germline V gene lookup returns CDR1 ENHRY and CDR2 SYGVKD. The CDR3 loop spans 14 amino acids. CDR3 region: CAITPAGNSYEQYF.

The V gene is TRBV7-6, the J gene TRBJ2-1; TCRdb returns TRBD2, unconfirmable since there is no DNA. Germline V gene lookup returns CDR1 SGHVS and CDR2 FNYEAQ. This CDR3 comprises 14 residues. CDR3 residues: CASSLTSGSYEQFF.

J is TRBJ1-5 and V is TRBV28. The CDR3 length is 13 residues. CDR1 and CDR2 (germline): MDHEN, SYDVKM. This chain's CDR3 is CASWGPRGQPQHF. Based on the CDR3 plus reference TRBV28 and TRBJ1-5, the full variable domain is DVKVTQSSRYLVKRTGEKVFLECVQDMDHENMFWYRQDPGLGLRLIYFSYDVKMKEKGDIPEGYSVSREKKERFSLILESASTNQTSMYLCASWGPRGQPQHFGDGTRLSIL.

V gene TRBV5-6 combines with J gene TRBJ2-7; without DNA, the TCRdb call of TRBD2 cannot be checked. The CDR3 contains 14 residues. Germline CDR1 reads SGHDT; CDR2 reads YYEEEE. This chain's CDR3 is CASSLGEESYEQYF.

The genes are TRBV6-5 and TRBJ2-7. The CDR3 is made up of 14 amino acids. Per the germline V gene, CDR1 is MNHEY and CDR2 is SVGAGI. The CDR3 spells CASSYSVGLSEQYF.

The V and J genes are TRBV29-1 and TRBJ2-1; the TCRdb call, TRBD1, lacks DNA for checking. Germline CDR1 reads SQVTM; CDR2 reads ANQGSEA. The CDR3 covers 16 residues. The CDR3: CSVVLWGGWGYNEQFF.

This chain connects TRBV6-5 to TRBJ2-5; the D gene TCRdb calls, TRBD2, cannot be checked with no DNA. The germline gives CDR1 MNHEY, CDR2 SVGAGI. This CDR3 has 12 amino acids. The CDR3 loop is CASSYGGSAQYF.

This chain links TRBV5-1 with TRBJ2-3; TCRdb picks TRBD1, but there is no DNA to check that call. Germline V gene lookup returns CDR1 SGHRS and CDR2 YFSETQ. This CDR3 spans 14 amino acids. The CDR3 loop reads CASTPTDYTNTQYF.

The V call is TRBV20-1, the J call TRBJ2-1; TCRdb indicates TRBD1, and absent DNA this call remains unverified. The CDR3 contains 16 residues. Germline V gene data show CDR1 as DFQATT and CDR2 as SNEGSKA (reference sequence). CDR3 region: CSARDPLGREYNEQFF.

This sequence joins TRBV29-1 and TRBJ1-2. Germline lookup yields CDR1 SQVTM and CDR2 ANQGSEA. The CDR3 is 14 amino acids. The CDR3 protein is CSVPFGGKDYGYTF.

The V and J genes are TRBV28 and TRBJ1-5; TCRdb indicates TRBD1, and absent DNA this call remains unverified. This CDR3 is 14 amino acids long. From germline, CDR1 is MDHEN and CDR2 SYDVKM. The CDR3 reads CASSLAGQGQPQHF.

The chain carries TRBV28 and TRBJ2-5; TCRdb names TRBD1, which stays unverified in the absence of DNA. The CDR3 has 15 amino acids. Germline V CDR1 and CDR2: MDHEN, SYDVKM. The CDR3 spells CASSFQTPPRETQYF.

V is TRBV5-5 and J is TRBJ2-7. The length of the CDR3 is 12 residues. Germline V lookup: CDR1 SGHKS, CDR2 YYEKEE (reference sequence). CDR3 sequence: CASSADRYEQYF.

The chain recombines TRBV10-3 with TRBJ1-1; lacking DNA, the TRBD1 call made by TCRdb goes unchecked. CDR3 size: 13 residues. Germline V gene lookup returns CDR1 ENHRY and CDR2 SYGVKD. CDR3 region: CAIRSGDNLEAFF.

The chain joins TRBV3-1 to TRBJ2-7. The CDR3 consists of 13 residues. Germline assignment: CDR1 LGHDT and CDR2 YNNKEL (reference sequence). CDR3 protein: CASSYGINYEQYF.

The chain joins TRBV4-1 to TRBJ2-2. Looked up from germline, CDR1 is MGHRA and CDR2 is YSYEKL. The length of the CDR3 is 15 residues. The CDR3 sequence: CASSPRDGNTGELFF.

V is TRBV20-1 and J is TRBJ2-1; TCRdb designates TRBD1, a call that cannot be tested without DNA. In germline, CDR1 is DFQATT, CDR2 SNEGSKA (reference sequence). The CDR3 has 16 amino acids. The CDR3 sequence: CSASPRGAASYNEQFF.